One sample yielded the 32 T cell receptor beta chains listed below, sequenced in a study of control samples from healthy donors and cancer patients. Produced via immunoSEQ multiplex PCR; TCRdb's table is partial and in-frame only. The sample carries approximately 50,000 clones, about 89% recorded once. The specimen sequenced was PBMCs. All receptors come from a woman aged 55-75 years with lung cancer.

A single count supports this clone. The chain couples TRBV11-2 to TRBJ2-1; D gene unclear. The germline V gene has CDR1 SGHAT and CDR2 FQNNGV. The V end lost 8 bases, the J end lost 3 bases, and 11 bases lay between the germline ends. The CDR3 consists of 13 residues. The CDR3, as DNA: TGTGCCAGCGGCCACTGGAGCTACAATGAGCAGTTCTTC. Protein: CASGHWSYNEQFF.

CDR3 DNA: TGTGCCTGGAGTGTAGCTTATAATTCACCCCTCCACTTT. Encoded protein: CAWSVAYNSPLHF. V usage is TRBV30 and J usage is TRBJ1-6; D not resolved. The CDR3 length is 13 residues. CDR1 and CDR2 from the germline V gene are GTSNPN and SVGIG (reference sequence). Trimming took off 0 bases at V and 4 bases at J, with 4 bases between the two ends.

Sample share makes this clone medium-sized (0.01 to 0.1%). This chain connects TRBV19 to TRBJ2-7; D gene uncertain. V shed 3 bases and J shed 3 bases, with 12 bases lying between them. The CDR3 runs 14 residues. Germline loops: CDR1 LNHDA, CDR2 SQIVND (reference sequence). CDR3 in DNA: TGTGCCAGTAGTATGGCTGGGTCCCACTACGAGCAGTACTTC. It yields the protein CASSMAGSHYEQYF. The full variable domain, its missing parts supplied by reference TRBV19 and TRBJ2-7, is DGGITQSPKYLFRKEGQNVTLSCEQNLNHDAMYWYRQDPGQGLRLIYYSQIVNDFQKGDIAEGYSVSREKKESFPLTVTSAQKNPTAFYLCASSMAGSHYEQYFGPGTRLTVT.

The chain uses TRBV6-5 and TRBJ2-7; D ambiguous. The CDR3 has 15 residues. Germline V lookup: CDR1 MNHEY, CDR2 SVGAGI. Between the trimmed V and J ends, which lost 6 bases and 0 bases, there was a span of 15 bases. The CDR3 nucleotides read TGTGCCAGCAGCTACGACGGAGTAGGCTCCTACGAGCAGTACTTC. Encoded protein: CASSYDGVGSYEQYF.

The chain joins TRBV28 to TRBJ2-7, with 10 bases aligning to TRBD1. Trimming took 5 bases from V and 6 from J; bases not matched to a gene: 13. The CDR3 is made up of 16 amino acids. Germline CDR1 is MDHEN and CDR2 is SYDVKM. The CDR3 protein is CASSAYPWTGGGEQYF. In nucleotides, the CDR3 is TGTGCCAGCAGTGCCTATCCGTGGACAGGGGGTGGCGAGCAGTACTTC.

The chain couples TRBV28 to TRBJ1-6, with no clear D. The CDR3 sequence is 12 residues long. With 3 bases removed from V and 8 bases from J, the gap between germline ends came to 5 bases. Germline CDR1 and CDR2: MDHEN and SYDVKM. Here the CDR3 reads CASSFPDSPLHF. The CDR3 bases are TGTGCCAGCAGTTTCCCCGATTCACCCCTCCACTTT.

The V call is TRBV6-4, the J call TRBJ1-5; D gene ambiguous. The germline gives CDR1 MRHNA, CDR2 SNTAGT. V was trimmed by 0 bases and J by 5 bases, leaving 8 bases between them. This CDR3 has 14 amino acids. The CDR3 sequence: CASSDSLSYQPQHF. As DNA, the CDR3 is TGTGCCAGCAGTGACTCGTTGTCGTATCAGCCCCAGCATTTT.

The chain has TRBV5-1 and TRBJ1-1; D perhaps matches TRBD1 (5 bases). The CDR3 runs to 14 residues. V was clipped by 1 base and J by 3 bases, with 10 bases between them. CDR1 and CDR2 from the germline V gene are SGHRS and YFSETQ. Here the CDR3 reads CASSLTGIHTEAFF. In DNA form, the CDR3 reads TGCGCCAGCAGCTTGACAGGAATACACACTGAAGCTTTCTTT.

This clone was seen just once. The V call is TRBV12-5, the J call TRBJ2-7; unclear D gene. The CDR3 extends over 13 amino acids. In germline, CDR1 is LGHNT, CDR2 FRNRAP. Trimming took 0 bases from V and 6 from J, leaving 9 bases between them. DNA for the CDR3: TGTGCTAGTGGTTTGGTCCCCTCCCTCGAGCAGTACTTC. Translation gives CASGLVPSLEQYF.

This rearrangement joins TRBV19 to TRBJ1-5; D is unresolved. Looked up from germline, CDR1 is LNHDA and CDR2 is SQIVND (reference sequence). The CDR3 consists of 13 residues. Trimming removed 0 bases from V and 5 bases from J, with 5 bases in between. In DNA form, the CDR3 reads TGTGCCAGTAGTATAGACTTTTATCAGCCCCAGCATTTT. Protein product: CASSIDFYQPQHF.

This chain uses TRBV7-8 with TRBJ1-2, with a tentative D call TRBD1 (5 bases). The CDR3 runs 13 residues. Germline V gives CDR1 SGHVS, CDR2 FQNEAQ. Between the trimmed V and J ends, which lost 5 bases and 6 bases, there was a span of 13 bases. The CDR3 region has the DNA TGTGCCAGCAGCCGTGCGGGGGGGGATGGCTACACCTTC. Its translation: CASSRAGGDGYTF.

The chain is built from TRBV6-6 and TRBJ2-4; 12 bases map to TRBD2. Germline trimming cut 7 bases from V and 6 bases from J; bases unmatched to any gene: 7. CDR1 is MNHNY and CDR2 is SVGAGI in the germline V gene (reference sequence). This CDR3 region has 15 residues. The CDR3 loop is CASTRLAGVLNIQYF. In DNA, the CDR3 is TGTGCCAGCACCCGACTAGCGGGGGTCCTAAACATTCAGTACTTC.

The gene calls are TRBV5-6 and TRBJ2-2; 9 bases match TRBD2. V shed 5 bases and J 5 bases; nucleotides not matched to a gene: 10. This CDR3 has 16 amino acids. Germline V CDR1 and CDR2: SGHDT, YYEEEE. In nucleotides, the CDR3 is TGTGCCAGCAGTTACATAGCGGGAGCGAGTACCGGGGAGCTGTTTTTT. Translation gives CASSYIAGASTGELFF.

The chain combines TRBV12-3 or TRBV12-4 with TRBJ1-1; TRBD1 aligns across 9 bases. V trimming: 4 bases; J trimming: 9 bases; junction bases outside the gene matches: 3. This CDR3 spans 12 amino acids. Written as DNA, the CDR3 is TGTGCCAGCAGTTCGGGACAGGGTAAAGCTTTCTTT. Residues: CASSSGQGKAFF.

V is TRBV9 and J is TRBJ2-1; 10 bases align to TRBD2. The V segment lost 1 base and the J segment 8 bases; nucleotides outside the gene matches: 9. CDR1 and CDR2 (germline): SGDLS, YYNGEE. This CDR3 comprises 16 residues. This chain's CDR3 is CASSVSSGRVGDEQFF. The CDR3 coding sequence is TGTGCCAGCAGCGTAAGCAGCGGGAGGGTGGGGGATGAGCAGTTCTTC.

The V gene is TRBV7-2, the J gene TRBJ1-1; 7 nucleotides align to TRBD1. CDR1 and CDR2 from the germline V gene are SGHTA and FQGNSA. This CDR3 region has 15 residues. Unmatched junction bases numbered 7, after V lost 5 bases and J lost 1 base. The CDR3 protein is CASSTHRGANTEAFF. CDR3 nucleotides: TGTGCCAGCAGCACACACAGGGGTGCGAACACTGAAGCTTTCTTT.

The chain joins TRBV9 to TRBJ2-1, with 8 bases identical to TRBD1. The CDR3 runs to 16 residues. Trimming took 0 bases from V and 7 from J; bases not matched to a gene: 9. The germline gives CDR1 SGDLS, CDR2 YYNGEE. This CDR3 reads CASSVGPGTGKNEQFF. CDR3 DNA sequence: TGTGCCAGCAGCGTAGGCCCAGGGACAGGCAAGAATGAGCAGTTCTTC.

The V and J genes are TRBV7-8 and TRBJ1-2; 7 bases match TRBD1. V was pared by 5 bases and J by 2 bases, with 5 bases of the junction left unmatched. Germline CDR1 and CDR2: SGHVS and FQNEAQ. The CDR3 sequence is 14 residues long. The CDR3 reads CASSSDRVNYGYTF. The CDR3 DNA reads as TGTGCCAGCAGCAGTGACAGGGTCAACTATGGCTACACCTTC.

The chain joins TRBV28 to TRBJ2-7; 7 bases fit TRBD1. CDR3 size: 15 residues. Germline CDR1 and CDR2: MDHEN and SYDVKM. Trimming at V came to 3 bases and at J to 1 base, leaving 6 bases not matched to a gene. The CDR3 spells CASSFSTGLSYEQYF. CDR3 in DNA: TGTGCCAGCAGTTTCTCGACAGGGCTATCCTACGAGCAGTACTTC.

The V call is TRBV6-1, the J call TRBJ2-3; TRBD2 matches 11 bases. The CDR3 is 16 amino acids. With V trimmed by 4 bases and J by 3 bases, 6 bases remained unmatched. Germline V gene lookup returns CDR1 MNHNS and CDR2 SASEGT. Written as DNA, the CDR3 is TGTGCCAGCAGTGGTAATAGCGGGGGGGGGACAGATACGCAGTATTTT. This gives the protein CASSGNSGGGTDTQYF.

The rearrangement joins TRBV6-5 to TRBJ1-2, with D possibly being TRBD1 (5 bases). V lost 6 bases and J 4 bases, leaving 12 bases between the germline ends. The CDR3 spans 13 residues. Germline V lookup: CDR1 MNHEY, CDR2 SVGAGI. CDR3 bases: TGTGCCAGCAGCCGGGAGAGGGGCTATGGCTACACCTTC. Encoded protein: CASSRERGYGYTF.

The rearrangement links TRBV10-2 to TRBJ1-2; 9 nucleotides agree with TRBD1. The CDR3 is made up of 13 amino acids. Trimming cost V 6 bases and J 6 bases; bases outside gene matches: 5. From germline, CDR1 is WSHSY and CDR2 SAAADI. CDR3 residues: CASSLDRGDGYTF. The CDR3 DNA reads TGCGCCAGCAGCCTGGACAGGGGAGATGGCTACACCTTC.

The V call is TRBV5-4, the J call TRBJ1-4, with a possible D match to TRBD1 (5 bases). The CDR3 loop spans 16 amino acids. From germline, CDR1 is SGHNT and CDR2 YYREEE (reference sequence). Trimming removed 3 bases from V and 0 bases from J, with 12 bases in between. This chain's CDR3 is CASSSVRGATNEKLFF. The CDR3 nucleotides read TGTGCCAGCAGCTCCGTTAGGGGAGCAACTAATGAAAAACTGTTTTTT.

CDR3 sequence reads: CASSPAPTGGSNQPQHF. The CDR3 DNA sequence: TGTGCCAGCTCACCCGCACCGACAGGAGGGAGCAATCAGCCCCAGCATTTT. The chain couples TRBV18 to TRBJ1-5; D may be TRBD1 (6 bases). The CDR3 has 17 amino acids. Germline V gene data show CDR1 as KGHSH and CDR2 as LQKENI. The V and J ends lost 3 bases and 1 base respectively, with 16 bases between them.

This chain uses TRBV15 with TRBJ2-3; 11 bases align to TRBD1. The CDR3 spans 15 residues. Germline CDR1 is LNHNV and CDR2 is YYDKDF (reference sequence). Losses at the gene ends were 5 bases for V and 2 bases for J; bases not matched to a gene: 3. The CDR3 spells CATSPGQGATDTQYF. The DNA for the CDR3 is TGTGCCACCAGCCCCGGACAGGGGGCCACAGATACGCAGTATTTT.

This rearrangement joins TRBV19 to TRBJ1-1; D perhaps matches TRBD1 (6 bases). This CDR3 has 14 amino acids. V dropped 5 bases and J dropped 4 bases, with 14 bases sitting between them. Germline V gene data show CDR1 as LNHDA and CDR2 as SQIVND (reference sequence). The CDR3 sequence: CASSAGTIATEAFF. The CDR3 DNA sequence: TGTGCCAGTAGTGCGGGGACAATCGCCACTGAAGCTTTCTTT.

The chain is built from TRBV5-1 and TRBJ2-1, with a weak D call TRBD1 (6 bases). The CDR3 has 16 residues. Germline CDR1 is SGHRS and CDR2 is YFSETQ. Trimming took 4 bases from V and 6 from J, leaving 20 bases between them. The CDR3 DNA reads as TGCGCCAGCAGCGGATCACCCAGGGGTCTTTCCAATGAGCAGTTCTTC. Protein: CASSGSPRGLSNEQFF. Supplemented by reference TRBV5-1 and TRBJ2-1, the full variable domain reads KAGVTQTPRYLIKTRGQQVTLSCSPISGHRSVSWYQQTPGQGLQFLFEYFSETQRNKGNFPGRFSGRQFSNSRSEMNVSTLELGDSALYLCASSGSPRGLSNEQFFGPGTRLTVL.

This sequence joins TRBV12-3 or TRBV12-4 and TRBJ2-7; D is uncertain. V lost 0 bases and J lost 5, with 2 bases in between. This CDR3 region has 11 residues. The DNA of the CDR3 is TGTGCCAGCAGTTTAGCCGACGAGCAGTACTTC. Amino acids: CASSLADEQYF.

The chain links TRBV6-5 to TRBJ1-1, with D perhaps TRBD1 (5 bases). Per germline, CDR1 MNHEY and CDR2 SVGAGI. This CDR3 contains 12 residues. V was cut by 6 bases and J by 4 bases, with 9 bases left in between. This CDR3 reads CASRPGSTEAFF. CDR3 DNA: TGTGCCAGCAGGCCAGGGAGCACTGAAGCTTTCTTT.

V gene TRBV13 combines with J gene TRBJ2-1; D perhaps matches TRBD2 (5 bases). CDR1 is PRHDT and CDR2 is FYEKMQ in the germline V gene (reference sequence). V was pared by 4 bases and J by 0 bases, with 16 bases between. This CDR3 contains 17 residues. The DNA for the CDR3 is TGTGCCAGCAGCTACCCCGCGGGTCCAGCCTCCTACAATGAGCAGTTCTTC. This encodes CASSYPAGPASYNEQFF.

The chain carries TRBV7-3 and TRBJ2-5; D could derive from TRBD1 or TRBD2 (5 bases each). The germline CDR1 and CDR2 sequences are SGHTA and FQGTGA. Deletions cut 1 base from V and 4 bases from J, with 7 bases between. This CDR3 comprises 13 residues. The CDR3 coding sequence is TGTGCCAGCAGCTTAAGGGGGAGAGAGACCCAGTACTTC. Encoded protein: CASSLRGRETQYF.

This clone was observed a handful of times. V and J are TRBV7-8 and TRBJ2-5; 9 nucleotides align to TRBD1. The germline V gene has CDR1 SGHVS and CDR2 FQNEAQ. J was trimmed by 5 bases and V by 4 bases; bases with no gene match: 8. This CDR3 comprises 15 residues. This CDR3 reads CASSSLLGQGETQYF. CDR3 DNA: TGTGCCAGCAGCTCCCTTCTAGGACAGGGGGAGACCCAGTACTTC.